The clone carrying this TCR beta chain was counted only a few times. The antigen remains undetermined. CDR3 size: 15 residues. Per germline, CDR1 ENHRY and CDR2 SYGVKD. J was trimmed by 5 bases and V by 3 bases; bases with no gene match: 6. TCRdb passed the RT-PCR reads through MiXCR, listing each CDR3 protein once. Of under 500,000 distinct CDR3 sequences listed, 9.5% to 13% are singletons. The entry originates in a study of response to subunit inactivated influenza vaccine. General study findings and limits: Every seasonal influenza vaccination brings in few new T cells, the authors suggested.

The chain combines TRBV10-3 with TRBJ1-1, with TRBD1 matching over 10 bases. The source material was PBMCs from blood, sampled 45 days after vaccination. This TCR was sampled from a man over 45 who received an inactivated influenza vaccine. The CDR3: CAISDWTGGDTEAFF. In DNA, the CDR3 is TGTGCCATCAGTGACTGGACAGGGGGAGATACTGAAGCTTTCTTT.